This T cell receptor (beta chain) emerged from a study of blood T cell repertoires in COVID-19. V lost 11 bases, J lost 6 bases, and 23 bases lay in between. Germline V lookup: CDR1 LNHNV, CDR2 YYDKDF (reference sequence). The CDR3 runs to 15 residues. The table came from immunoSEQ multiplex PCR; TCRdb's copy has only in-frame clones and leaves some out. Among 350,000 or so clones, about 92% were seen once, and the ten largest hold approximately 18%. The sequenced material came from PBMCs or T cells enriched from blood (not recorded which). This receptor was taken from a woman in her twenties or thirties who had recovered from COVID-19. The rearrangement uses TRBV15 and TRBJ2-1; maybe TRBD2 (6 bases). CDR3 DNA sequence: TGTGCCGCTCCGTGGGGAGGCCCTATTGGCAATGAGCAGTTCTTC. This translates into CAAPWGGPIGNEQFF. The whole variable domain, remainder taken from reference TRBV15 and TRBJ2-1, is DAMVIQNPRYQVTQFGKPVTLSCSQTLNHNVMYWYQQKSSQAPKLLFHYYDKDFNNEADTPDNFQSRRPNTSFCFLDIRSPGLGDTAMYLCAAPWGGPIGNEQFFGPGTRLTVL.